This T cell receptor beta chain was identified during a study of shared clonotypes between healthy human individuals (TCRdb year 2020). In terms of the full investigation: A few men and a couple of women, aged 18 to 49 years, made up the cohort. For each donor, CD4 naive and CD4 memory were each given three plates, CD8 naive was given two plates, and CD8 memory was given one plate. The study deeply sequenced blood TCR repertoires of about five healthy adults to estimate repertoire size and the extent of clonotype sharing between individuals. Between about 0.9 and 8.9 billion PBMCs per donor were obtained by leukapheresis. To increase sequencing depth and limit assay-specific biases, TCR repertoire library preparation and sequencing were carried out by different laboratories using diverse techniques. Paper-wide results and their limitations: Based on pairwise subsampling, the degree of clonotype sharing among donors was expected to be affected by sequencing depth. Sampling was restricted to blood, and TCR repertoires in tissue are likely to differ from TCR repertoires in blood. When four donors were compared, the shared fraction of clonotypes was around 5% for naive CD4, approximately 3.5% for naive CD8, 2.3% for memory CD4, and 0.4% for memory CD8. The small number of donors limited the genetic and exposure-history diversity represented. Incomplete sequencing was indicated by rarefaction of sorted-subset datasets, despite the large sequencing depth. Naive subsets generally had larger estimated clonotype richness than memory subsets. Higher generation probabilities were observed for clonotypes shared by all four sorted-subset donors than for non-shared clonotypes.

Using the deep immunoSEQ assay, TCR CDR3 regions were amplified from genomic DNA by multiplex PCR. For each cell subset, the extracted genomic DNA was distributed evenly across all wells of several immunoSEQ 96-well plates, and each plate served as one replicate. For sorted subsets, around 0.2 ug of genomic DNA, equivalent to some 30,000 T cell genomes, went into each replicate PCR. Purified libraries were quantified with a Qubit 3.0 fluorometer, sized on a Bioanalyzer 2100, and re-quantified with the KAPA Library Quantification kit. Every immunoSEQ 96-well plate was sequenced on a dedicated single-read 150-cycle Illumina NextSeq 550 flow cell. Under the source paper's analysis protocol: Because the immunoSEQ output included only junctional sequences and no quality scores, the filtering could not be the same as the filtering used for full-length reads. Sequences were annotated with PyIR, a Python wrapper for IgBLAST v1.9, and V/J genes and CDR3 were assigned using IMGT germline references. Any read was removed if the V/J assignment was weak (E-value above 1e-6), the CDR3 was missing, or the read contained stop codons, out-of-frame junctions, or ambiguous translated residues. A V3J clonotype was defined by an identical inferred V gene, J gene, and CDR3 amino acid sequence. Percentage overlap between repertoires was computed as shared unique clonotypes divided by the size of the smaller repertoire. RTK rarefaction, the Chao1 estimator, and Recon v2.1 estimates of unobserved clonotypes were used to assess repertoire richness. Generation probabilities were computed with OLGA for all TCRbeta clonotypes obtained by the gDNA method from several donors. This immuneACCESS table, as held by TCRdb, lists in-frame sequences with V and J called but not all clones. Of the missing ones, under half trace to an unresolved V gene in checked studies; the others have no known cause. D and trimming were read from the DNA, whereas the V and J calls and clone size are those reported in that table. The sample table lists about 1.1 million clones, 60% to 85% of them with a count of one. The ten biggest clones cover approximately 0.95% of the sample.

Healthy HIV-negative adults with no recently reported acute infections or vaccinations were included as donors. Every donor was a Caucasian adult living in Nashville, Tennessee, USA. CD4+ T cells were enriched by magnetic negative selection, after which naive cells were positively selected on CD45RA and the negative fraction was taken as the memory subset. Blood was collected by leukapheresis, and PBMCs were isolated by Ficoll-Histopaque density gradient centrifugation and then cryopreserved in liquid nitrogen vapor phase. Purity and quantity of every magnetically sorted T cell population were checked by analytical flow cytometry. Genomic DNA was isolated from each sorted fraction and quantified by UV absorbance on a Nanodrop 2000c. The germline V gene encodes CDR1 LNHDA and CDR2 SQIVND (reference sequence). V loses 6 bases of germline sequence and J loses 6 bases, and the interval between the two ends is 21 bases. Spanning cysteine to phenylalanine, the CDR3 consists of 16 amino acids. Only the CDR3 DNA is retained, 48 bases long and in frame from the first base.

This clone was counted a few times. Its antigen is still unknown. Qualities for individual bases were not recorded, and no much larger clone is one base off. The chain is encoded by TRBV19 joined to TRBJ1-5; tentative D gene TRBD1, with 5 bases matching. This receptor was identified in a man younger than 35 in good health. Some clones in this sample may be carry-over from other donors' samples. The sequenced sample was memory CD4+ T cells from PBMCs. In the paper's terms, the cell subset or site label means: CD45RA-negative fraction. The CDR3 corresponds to CASRGEGTRGSQPQHF. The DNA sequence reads TGTGCCAGTAGAGGGGAGGGTACGAGGGGAAGTCAGCCCCAGCATTTT. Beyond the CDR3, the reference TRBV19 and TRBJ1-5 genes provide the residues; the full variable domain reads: DGGITQSPKYLFRKEGQNVTLSCEQNLNHDAMYWYRQDPGQGLRLIYYSQIVNDFQKGDIAEGYSVSREKKESFPLTVTSAQKNPTAFYLCASRGEGTRGSQPQHFGDGTRLSIL.